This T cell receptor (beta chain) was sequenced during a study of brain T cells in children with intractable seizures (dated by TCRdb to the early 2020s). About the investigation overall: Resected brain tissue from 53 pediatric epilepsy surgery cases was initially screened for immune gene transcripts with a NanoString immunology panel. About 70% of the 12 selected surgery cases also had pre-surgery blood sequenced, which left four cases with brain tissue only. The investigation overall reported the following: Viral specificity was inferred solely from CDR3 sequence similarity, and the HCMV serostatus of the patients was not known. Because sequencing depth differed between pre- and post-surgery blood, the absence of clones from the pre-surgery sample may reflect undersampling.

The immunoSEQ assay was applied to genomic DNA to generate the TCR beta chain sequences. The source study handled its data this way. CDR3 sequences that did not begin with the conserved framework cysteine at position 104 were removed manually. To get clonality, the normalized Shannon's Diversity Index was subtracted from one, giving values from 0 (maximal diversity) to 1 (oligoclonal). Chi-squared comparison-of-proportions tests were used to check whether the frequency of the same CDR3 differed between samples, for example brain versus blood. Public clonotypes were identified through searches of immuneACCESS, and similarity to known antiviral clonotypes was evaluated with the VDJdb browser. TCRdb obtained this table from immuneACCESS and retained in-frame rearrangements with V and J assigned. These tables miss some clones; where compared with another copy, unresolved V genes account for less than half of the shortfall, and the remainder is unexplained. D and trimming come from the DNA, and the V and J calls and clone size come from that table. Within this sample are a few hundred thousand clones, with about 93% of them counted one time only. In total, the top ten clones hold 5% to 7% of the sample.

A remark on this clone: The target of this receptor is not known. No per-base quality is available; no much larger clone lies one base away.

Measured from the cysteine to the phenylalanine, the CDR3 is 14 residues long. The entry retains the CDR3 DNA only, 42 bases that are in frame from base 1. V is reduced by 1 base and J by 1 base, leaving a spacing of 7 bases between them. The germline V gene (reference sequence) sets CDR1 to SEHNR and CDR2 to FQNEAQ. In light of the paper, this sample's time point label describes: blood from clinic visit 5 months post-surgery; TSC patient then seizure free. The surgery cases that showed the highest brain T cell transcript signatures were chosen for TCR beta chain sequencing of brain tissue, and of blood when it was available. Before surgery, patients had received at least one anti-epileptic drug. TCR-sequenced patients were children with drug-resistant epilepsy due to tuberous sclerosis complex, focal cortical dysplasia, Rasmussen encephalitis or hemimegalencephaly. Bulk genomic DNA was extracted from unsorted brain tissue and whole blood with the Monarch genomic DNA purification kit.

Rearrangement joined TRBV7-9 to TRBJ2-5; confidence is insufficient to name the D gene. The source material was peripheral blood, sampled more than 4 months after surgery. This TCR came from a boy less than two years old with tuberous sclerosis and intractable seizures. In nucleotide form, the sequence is TGTGCCAGCAGCTTAGGGGCTATCCAAGAGACCCAGTACTTC. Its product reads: CASSLGAIQETQYF. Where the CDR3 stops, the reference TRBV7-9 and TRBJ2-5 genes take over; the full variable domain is DTGVSQNPRHKITKRGQNVTFRCDPISEHNRLYWYRQTLGQGPEFLTYFQNEAQLEKSRLLSDRFSAERPKGSFSTLEIQRTEQGDSAMYLCASSLGAIQETQYFGPGTRLLVL.